One and the same sample provided the 15 T cell receptor beta chains below, sequenced in a study of tumor-infiltrating lymphocytes in primary liver carcinoma. TCR beta cDNA came from roughly 0.45 ug total RNA, primed with a constant-region primer. ARM-PCR was slightly modified, and three nested multiplex PCR rounds with it gave rise to the TCR beta libraries. It was with TRBV1-TRBV30 forward primers and a C-beta reverse primer that the first two PCR rounds were run, at around 11 cycles each. Each CDR3 protein gets one entry after TCRdb re-called the multiplex PCR reads with MiXCR. The table shows fewer than 350,000 distinct CDR3 sequences, with 50% to 70% occurring only once. Unsorted whole blood served as the source of blood RNA, and germline DNA was extracted as well. Sequenced sample: peripheral blood. The source of these receptors is a man aged 35 to 55 with primary liver carcinoma and hepatitis B virus infection.

With regard to this clonotype: A much larger clone sits a single nucleotide away, making a read error possible. J is TRBJ2-7 and V is TRBV6-2 or TRBV6-3; 9 bases map to TRBD1. Germline assignment: CDR1 MNHEY and CDR2 SVGEGT. V shed 4 bases and J 5 bases; nucleotides not matched to a gene: 9. The CDR3 consists of 15 residues. In nucleotides, the CDR3 is TGTGCCAGCAGTTTCTGGCGGGGACAGGGCGACGAGCAGTACTTC. Translating gives CASSFWRGQGDEQYF.

Comment on this clonotype: The conserved final phenylalanine or tryptophan is absent from the CDR3, which likely points to a read error. The chain employs TRBV10-3 and TRBJ2-1, with D perhaps TRBD2 (6 bases). Germline loops: CDR1 ENHRY, CDR2 SYGVKD. The CDR3 is 15 amino acids. Trimming took 4 bases from V and 9 from J, leaving 19 bases between them. CDR3 nucleotides: TGTGCCATCAGTGGGTCAGCGGGTGAGGCCGGTGAGCAGTTCTTA. Encoded protein: CAISGSAGEAGEQFL.

This clonotype was detected many times. The CDR3 nucleotides read TGTGCCAGCAGCTTACAACGGGGCACTGAAGCTTTCTTT. Residues: CASSLQRGTEAFF. The chain recombines TRBV7-8 with TRBJ1-1; D gene unclear. This CDR3 has 13 residues. V lost 2 bases, J lost 4 bases, and 8 bases lay in between. The germline CDR1 and CDR2 sequences are SGHVS and FQNEAQ. Using reference TRBV7-8 and TRBJ1-1 for the parts outside the CDR3, the full variable domain is GAGVSQSPRYKVAKRGQDVALRCDPISGHVSLFWYQQALGQGPEFLTYFQNEAQLDKSGLPSDRFFAERPEGSVSTLKIQRTQQEDSAVYLCASSLQRGTEAFFGQGTRLTVV.

This clonotype was observed at least ten times. The chain couples TRBV11-2 to TRBJ2-5, with 8 bases lining up with TRBD2. Germline trimming cut 5 bases from V and 4 bases from J; bases unmatched to any gene: 9. From germline, CDR1 is SGHAT and CDR2 FQNNGV. CDR3 length: 15 residues. The DNA for the CDR3 is TGTGCCAGCAGCCAAAGCGGGAGAGGGGGAGAGACCCAGTACTTC. This translates into CASSQSGRGGETQYF.

This chain uses TRBV11-2 with TRBJ2-2; 12 nucleotides match TRBD2. J gave up 16 bases and V 5 bases, and 14 bases lay outside the gene matches. In germline, CDR1 is SGHAT, CDR2 FQNNGV. The length of the CDR3 is 15 residues. This CDR3 is CASSTGLAGTGKQFF. CDR3 coding DNA: TGTGCCAGCAGCACAGGACTAGCGGGAACCGGGAAGCAGTTTTTT.

For this clonotype: Without the conserved terminal phenylalanine or tryptophan, this CDR3 likely stems from a read error. The chain employs TRBV12-3 or TRBV12-4 and TRBJ1-1, with 8 bases matching TRBD1. V trimming: 5 bases; J trimming: 4 bases; junction bases outside the gene matches: 3. This CDR3 has 13 amino acids. CDR3 in amino acids: CASSRTGSTEAFL. The CDR3 DNA follows: TGTGCCAGCAGTAGGACAGGGAGCACTGAAGCTTTCTTA.

With regard to this clonotype: A clone one base away is much larger, so this may be a read error. The rearrangement uses TRBV4-2 and TRBJ1-2; D not resolved. The CDR3 length is 14 residues. The V gene's germline CDR1 is LGHNA and CDR2 YNFKEQ. CDR3 residues: CASCHLDGNYGYTF. CDR3 nucleotide sequence: TGTGCCAGCTGCCACTTGGACGGCAACTATGGCTACACCTTC.

This clonotype was counted many times. V usage is TRBV29-1 and J usage is TRBJ2-1, with 8 nucleotides matching TRBD2. V lost 6 bases, J lost 4 bases, and 5 bases stayed unmatched. Germline V gives CDR1 SQVTM, CDR2 ANQGSEA. The CDR3 runs to 13 residues. The CDR3: CSVRGLDYNEQFF. The DNA of the CDR3 is TGCAGCGTGCGGGGACTAGATTACAATGAGCAGTTCTTC.

This chain connects TRBV11-2 to TRBJ2-3, with TRBD2 matching over 8 bases. The CDR3 loop spans 13 amino acids. Germline V gives CDR1 SGHAT, CDR2 FQNNGV. The CDR3 reads CATSTGGPDTQYF. CDR3 in DNA: TGTGCTACCAGCACGGGAGGGCCAGATACGCAGTATTTT.

Note on this clonotype: A read error may explain this, as a much larger clone is one base away. This chain joins TRBV5-5 and TRBJ1-1, with D perhaps TRBD1 (6 bases). CDR1 SGHKS and CDR2 YYEKEE come from the germline V gene (reference sequence). The CDR3 is 12 residues long. CDR3 in amino acids: CASSLRGTEALF. CDR3 DNA: TGTGCCAGCAGCTTAAGGGGGACTGAAGCTCTCTTT. Supplemented by reference TRBV5-5 and TRBJ1-1, the full variable domain reads DAGVTQSPTHLIKTRGQQVTLRCSPISGHKSVSWYQQVLGQGPQFIFQYYEKEERGRGNFPDRFSARQFPNYSSELNVNALLLGDSALYLCASSLRGTEALFGQGTRLTVV.

This clonotype occurred once. This may be a read error, as it is one base from a much larger clone. The chain has TRBV6-5 and TRBJ2-7; the D gene is possibly TRBD1 (5 bases). Germline V lookup: CDR1 MNHEY, CDR2 SVGAGI. The V gene lost 5 bases and the J gene lost 2 bases, with 10 bases spanning the gap. CDR3 length: 13 residues. CDR3 nucleotide sequence: TGTGCCAGCAGTCGTATAGGGGCCTACGAGCAGTACTTC. Translation gives CASSRIGAYEQYF.

This clonotype was counted once. Given a much more abundant clone one base away, this may be a read error. CDR3 protein: CASTARGGWSKNIQYF. The CDR3 region has the DNA TGTGCCAGCACCGCCCGGGGGGGCTGGTCCAAAAACATTCAGTACTTC. The J gene is TRBJ2-4, the V gene TRBV6-2 or TRBV6-3, with TRBD2 matching over 8 bases. Germline CDR1 MNHEY, CDR2 SVGEGT. This CDR3 comprises 16 residues. V was clipped by 7 bases and J by 2 bases; unmatched bases: 10.

This clonotype was picked up a small number of times. The V and J genes are TRBV5-4 and TRBJ2-5; 8 bases align to TRBD2. This CDR3 comprises 14 residues. The junction had 5 bases not matched to a gene; V was cut back by 6 bases and J by 1 base. Germline V gives CDR1 SGHNT, CDR2 YYREEE (reference sequence). This chain's CDR3 is CASKRLATQETQYF. The CDR3 DNA sequence: TGTGCCAGCAAACGACTAGCGACCCAAGAGACCCAGTACTTC.

On this clonotype itself: Germline is not matched at one junction end, which may reflect a read error. This chain uses TRBV11-3 with TRBJ2-1, with D perhaps matching TRBD1 or TRBD2 (5 bases each). Per germline, CDR1 SGHNT and CDR2 YENEEA. This CDR3 contains 12 residues. CDR3 amino acids: CASSGSDNEHFF. The DNA for the CDR3 is TGTGCCAGCTCAGGGAGCGACAATGAGCATTTCTTC.

A remark on this clonotype: Its ends do not fully match the called genes, so a read error is possible. The chain has TRBV6-5 and TRBJ2-2, with D hard to call. CDR1 MNHEY and CDR2 SVGAGI come from the germline V gene. CDR3 size: 15 residues. The CDR3 is CVSSLPAPNTGELFF. The CDR3 coding sequence is TGTGTCAGCAGCCTCCCGGCTCCGAACACCGGGGAGCTGTTTTTT.